The TCR beta chain under discussion was sequenced for a study of blood T cell repertoires in COVID-19. Overall study: Italy, Spain and the United States were the sources of the convalescent and acute COVID-19 samples. T cells, B-cell-depleted T cells, or PBMCs supplied cDNA or gDNA.

Original handling: Reference gene primer amplification gave nucleated cell count estimates. Assay used: immunoSEQ multiplex PCR; TCRdb lists only in-frame clones, some missing. The DNA gave D and trimming, while V, J and clone size come from that table. The table has about 280,000 clones, around 90% seen once. V lost 3 bases and J lost 6; bases outside the gene matches: 7. Germline V lookup: CDR1 ENHRY, CDR2 SYGVKD. The CDR3 is 15 amino acids. The sequencing input was peripheral blood. The chain recombines TRBV10-3 with TRBJ1-2, with 10 bases aligning to TRBD1. The sequence was obtained from a man over 45 with acute or convalescent COVID-19. The DNA for the CDR3 is TGTGCCATCAGTGATCATTCCGGGACAGGGGATGGCTACACCTTC. Amino acids: CAISDHSGTGDGYTF.